This is a list of T cell receptor beta chains from one sample in a study of blood T cell repertoires in COVID-19. Measured with immunoSEQ multiplex PCR; TCRdb has only the in-frame clones, and not every one. The table lists around 130,000 clones, roughly four fifths of them singletons. The source material was peripheral blood. These receptor sequences come from a woman in her fifties or sixties with acute or convalescent COVID-19. Both conserved end residues are part of each CDR3. A D gene is named only where the DNA matches it firmly. Only part of the rows carry a size: once, few, many, or a class if the clone is expanded.

>TRBV30|NA|TRBD1|TRBJ2-7
TGTGCCTGGAGCACCGGGACAGGTCCTTACGAGCAGTACTTC
CAWSTGTGPYEQYF
>TRBV30|NA|TRBD2|TRBJ2-7
TGTGCCTGGAGTGGGGTGCGGGGGAGGGACCCCTACGAGCAGTACTTC
CAWSGVRGRDPYEQYF
>TRBV5-6|NA|NA|TRBJ1-5
TGTGCCAGCAGCCGTAGCAATCAGCCCCAGCATTTT
CASSRSNQPQHF
>TRBV7-9|NA|TRBD2|TRBJ2-1
TGTGCCAGCAGCTTATCTAGCGGGGGATTTTACAATGAGCAGTTCTTC
CASSLSSGGFYNEQFF
>TRBV5-1|few|TRBD1|TRBJ1-2
TGCGCCAGCAGCACCGGACAGGAAACAGGCTACACCTTC
CASSTGQETGYTF
>TRBV5-5|NA|NA|TRBJ1-4
TGTGCCAGCAGCCGTGAGGATGAAAAACTGTTTTTT
CASSREDEKLFF
>TRBV19|NA|TRBD2|TRBJ2-5
TGTGCCAGTACCTCTAGCGGGGGTGAAGAGACCCAGTACTTC
CASTSSGGEETQYF
>TRBV28|NA|NA|TRBJ1-2
TGTGCCAGCAACTCGGGACAAGCCACCTCTACCACCTTC
CASNSGQATSTTF
>TRBV19|NA|TRBD1|TRBJ1-5
TGTGCCAGTACCCGGACAGGGAAGGGAAATCAGCCCCAGCATTTT
CASTRTGKGNQPQHF
>TRBV3-1/TRBV3-2|NA|NA|TRBJ2-4
TGTGCCAGCAGCTCCCGGGGGATTCAGTACTTC
CASSSRGIQYF
>TRBV19|NA|TRBD1|TRBJ1-1
TGTGCCAGTGGGGGACAGGGAAGAGGGACTGAAGCTTTCTTT
CASGGQGRGTEAFF
>TRBV18|few|NA|TRBJ1-2
TGTGCCAGCTCACCCCCGGGACATCTATACTATGGCTACACCTTC
CASSPPGHLYYGYTF
>TRBV7-9|NA|TRBD1|TRBJ1-2
TGTGCCAGCAGCTTAGCGTTGACAGGGCTGGATGGCTACACCTTC
CASSLALTGLDGYTF
>TRBV5-1|NA|TRBD1|TRBJ1-2
TGCGCCAGCAGTGACACGCCGGGACAGATTCATGGCTACACCTTC
CASSDTPGQIHGYTF
>TRBV11-2|NA|TRBD1|TRBJ1-1
TGTGCCAGCAGCTTAAGTTGGAGGGGGCCCGGGTACACTGAAGCTTTCTTT
CASSLSWRGPGYTEAFF
>TRBV11-2|NA|NA|TRBJ1-1
TGTGCCAGCAGCTTAATGACAGAGAACACTGAAGCTTTCTTT
CASSLMTENTEAFF
>TRBV11-2|NA|NA|TRBJ1-2
TGTGCCAGCAGCTCCCAGGGGAACTATGGCTACACCTTC
CASSSQGNYGYTF
>TRBV3-1/TRBV3-2|NA|NA|TRBJ1-2
TGTGCCAGCAGCCCATTTACACAGGGCGACTATGGCTACACCTTC
CASSPFTQGDYGYTF
>TRBV5-4|NA|TRBD1|TRBJ1-4
TGTGCCAGCAGCTTGGACCAGGGGGATGATGAAAAACTGTTTTTT
CASSLDQGDDEKLFF
>TRBV7-9|NA|TRBD1|TRBJ1-2
TGTGCCAGCAGCCAAGGACAGGCCCTTTATGGCTACACCTTC
CASSQGQALYGYTF
>TRBV5-5|NA|NA|TRBJ1-1
TGTGCCAGCAGCTTGGCCGGGAGCACTGAAGCTTTCTTT
CASSLAGSTEAFF